This T cell receptor beta chain emerged from a study of blood T cell repertoires in COVID-19. In the study overall: Acute and convalescent COVID-19 samples came from the United States, Italy and Spain. Sources were T cells, B-cell-depleted T cells, or PBMCs; the material itself was cDNA or gDNA.

Original processing notes: Estimated nucleated cell counts came from reference gene primer amplification. Repertoires were generated with immunoSEQ multiplex PCR, while TCRdb's copy carries only in-frame clones and drops some. Clonal size and the V and J genes are those of that table, whereas D and trimming came from the DNA. The repertoire holds some 290,000 clones, with under 90% as singletons. CDR1 and CDR2 (germline): SSHAT, FNYEAQ (reference sequence). The CDR3 totals 19 residues. As regards this clone: At one boundary the junction diverges from the germline segment, which might be a read error.

The TCR comes from a woman aged 60-75 years with active or convalescent COVID-19. The chain carries TRBV7-7 and TRBJ2-1; 13 bases line up with TRBD2. Source material: peripheral blood. The DNA of the CDR3 is TGTGCTAGCAGCTTACTCCCCACTAGCGGGGGGGCCGGGTACAATGAGCAGTTCTTC. Its protein product is CASSLLPTSGGAGYNEQFF.